A single sample is the source of the 16 T cell receptor beta chains below, sequenced in a study of post-analysis software for immune sequencing data. The study's findings and limits: Five or six TRBV segments, TRBV5-6, TRBV5-1 and TRBV20-1 among them, were found more frequent in patients than controls.

These TCRs' antigens remain unknown. Unique molecular identifiers were present in the TCR beta cDNA libraries. One entry per CDR3 protein, called by TCRdb with MiXCR from the PCR reads. The profile shows under 650,000 distinct CDR3 sequences, 44% of them singletons. Material for sequencing was blood. These receptors came from a girl between 5 and 17 years old with multiple sclerosis.

A remark on this clonotype: The junction does not match germline at one end; this may be a read error. The chain recombines TRBV29-1 with TRBJ2-1; 10 bases map to TRBD2. Looked up from germline, CDR1 is SQVTM and CDR2 is ANQGSEA. The CDR3 is 19 residues long. CDR3 DNA: TGCAGCGTAGAAGGTTATACTAGCAGCGGGAGGGGATCCTACAATGAGCAGTTCTTC. It yields the protein CSVEGYTSSGRGSYNEQFF.

This clonotype has only one observation. The chain carries TRBV20-1 and TRBJ1-1, with D unresolved. Trimming took off 0 bases at V and 6 bases at J, with 8 bases between the two ends. The CDR3 length is 12 residues. The germline gives CDR1 DFQATT, CDR2 SNEGSKA (reference sequence). The DNA for the CDR3 is TGCAGTGCTAGAGATCTTGGGTCTGAAGCTTTCTTT. This gives the protein CSARDLGSEAFF.

V gene TRBV2 combines with J gene TRBJ2-5; 9 positions agree with TRBD1. The last part of the DNA fits TRBJ2-7 better; the J call may be wrong. Germline values: CDR1 SNHLY, CDR2 FYNNEI. The length of the CDR3 is 14 residues. This CDR3 is CASTLQGANVEQYF. The CDR3 DNA reads as TGTGCCAGCACCCTACAGGGGGCAAACGTCGAGCAGTACTTC.

This clonotype was seen a few times. The chain recombines TRBV5-1 with TRBJ2-6; the match to TRBD1 covers 10 bases. V gave up 4 bases and J gave up 0 bases; unmatched junction bases: 10. Germline V gene data show CDR1 as SGHRS and CDR2 as YFSETQ. This CDR3 contains 19 residues. The CDR3 DNA is TGCGCCAGCAGCCCCACCGGACAGGGGGACTTCTCTGGGGCCAACGTCCTGACTTTC. Its protein is CASSPTGQGDFSGANVLTF.

The V call is TRBV30, the J call TRBJ2-5; TRBD1 is a possible D gene (5 bases). Matching the DNA end better, TRBJ2-7 makes the J call doubtful. Germline V gene lookup returns CDR1 GTSNPN and CDR2 SVGIG (reference sequence). The CDR3 runs 15 residues. The CDR3, as DNA: TGTGCCTGGAGTGGCCAAGGGGCCTCCCCCTACGAGCAGTACTTC. This translates into CAWSGQGASPYEQYF.

This clonotype occurred a few times. The V and J genes are TRBV6-5 and TRBJ1-6; D unclear. Germline assignment: CDR1 MNHEY and CDR2 SVGAGI. The CDR3 loop spans 15 amino acids. Trimming cost V 0 bases and J 11 bases, with 14 bases left between them. CDR3 DNA sequence: TGTGCCAGCAGTTACTCGATGAGGTCCCAAGCACCCCTCCACTTT. It specifies CASSYSMRSQAPLHF.

The rearrangement joins TRBV7-9 to TRBJ2-6; D gene uncertain. V was trimmed by 9 bases and J by 4 bases, leaving 10 bases between them. CDR3 length equals 13 residues. The V gene's germline CDR1 is SEHNR and CDR2 FQNEAQ (reference sequence). The CDR3 protein is CASRSIGANVLTF. The CDR3 region has the DNA TGTGCCAGTCGGTCAATCGGGGCCAACGTCCTGACTTTC.

The chain employs TRBV27 and TRBJ2-1, with 8 bases matching TRBD2. In germline, CDR1 is MNHEY, CDR2 SMNVEV (reference sequence). Unmatched junction bases numbered 13, after V lost 10 bases and J lost 8 bases. The CDR3 length is 14 residues. This CDR3 reads CATHAGTRRYEQFF. In DNA, the CDR3 is TGTGCCACCCACGCCGGGACTAGACGGTATGAGCAGTTCTTC.

This chain links TRBV12-3 or TRBV12-4 with TRBJ1-2; TRBD1 agrees at 11 bases. With V trimmed by 5 bases and J by 6 bases, 2 bases remained unmatched. There are 13 residues in the CDR3. The CDR3 bases are TGTGCCAGCAGTCGGGACAGGGGGAATGGCTACACCTTC. Amino acid sequence: CASSRDRGNGYTF.

This chain links TRBV2 with TRBJ1-1; no clear D. Trimming removed 5 bases at V and 4 bases at J, with 11 bases between. The germline CDR1 and CDR2 sequences are SNHLY and FYNNEI. The CDR3 loop spans 13 amino acids. CDR3 sequence: CASSSERSTEAFF. In nucleotides, the CDR3 is TGTGCCAGCAGTTCGGAACGGAGCACTGAAGCTTTCTTT. Filled out from reference TRBV2 and TRBJ1-1, the complete variable domain reads EPEVTQTPSHQVTQMGQEVILRCVPISNHLYFYWYRQILGQKVEFLVSFYNNEISEKSEIFDDQFSVERPDGSNFTLKIRSTKLEDSAMYFCASSSERSTEAFFGQGTRLTVV.

V gene TRBV6-5 combines with J gene TRBJ1-1; TRBD1 agrees at 9 bases. Germline V lookup: CDR1 MNHEY, CDR2 SVGAGI. Trimming removed 0 bases from V and 1 base from J; junction bases left unmatched: 3. The CDR3 runs to 16 residues. CDR3 in amino acids: CASSYSGQGPNTEAFF. CDR3 sequence (DNA): TGTGCCAGCAGTTACTCGGGACAGGGCCCGAACACTGAAGCTTTCTTT.

This chain connects TRBV25-1 to TRBJ2-1; D is uncertain. The V end was cut by 4 bases, the J end by 5 bases, with 30 bases between. Germline CDR1 reads MGHDK; CDR2 reads SYGVNS. The CDR3 is 20 amino acids. In nucleotides, the CDR3 is TGTGCCAGCAGTGCCCTGCATCGAGACCCACAGATGGCCACACACAATGAGCAGTTCTTC. Translation gives CASSALHRDPQMATHNEQFF. The entire variable domain, with the rest obtained from reference TRBV25-1 and TRBJ2-1, is as follows: EADIYQTPRYLVIGTGKKITLECSQTMGHDKMYWYQQDPGMELHLIHYSYGVNSTEKGDLSSESTVSRIRTEHFPLTLESARPSHTSQYLCASSALHRDPQMATHNEQFFGPGTRLTVL.

This chain connects TRBV29-1 to TRBJ2-7; 8 positions match TRBD1. CDR3 length equals 15 residues. Germline CDR1 is SQVTM and CDR2 is ANQGSEA. V shed 6 bases and J 6 bases; nucleotides not matched to a gene: 16. CDR3 nucleotide sequence: TGCAGCGTCTCTGACAGGGGAGGAGGCCTAGGCGAGCAGTACTTC. This sequence encodes CSVSDRGGGLGEQYF.

V usage is TRBV6-2 or TRBV6-3 and J usage is TRBJ1-2; a possible D gene is TRBD1 (6 bases). Trimming pared 5 bases from V and 7 bases from J, leaving 17 bases between. This CDR3 has 14 residues. Germline CDR1 reads MNHEY; CDR2 reads SVGEGT. CDR3 DNA sequence: TGTGCCAGCAGTGGCTCCGGGACATCCGGTGGCTACACCTTC. It translates to CASSGSGTSGGYTF.

The chain is built from TRBV12-3 or TRBV12-4 and TRBJ1-2; tentatively, D is TRBD1 (5 bases). The length of the CDR3 is 13 residues. V was shortened by 7 bases and J by 6 bases, with 15 bases between the two germline ends. CDR3 region: CASNYQGLHGYTF. In DNA form, the CDR3 reads TGTGCCAGCAATTACCAGGGTTTGCATGGCTACACCTTC.

The chain has TRBV20-1 and TRBJ2-7, with D unclear. There are 13 residues in the CDR3. V shed 5 bases and J shed 4 bases, with 15 bases lying between them. CDR1 is DFQATT and CDR2 is SNEGSKA in the germline V gene (reference sequence). CDR3 loop: CSARSGSLYEQYF. CDR3 nucleotides: TGCAGTGCTCGTTCGGGCAGTCTATACGAGCAGTACTTC.